This TCR beta chain was found in a study of neoadjuvant anti-PD-1 for oral cavity cancer. As for the study in general: Most patients had three to four biweekly doses of 3 mg/kg nivolumab before resection.

Study-wide results and caveats: PBMC Gini-index clonality exceeded responders' in non-responders post-nivolumab.

Turning to this clone: Its antigen is as yet unknown.

As to time point: after neoadjuvant nivolumab, at surgical resection. Stage II-IVA oral cavity squamous cell carcinoma was new and untreated by systemic or radiation therapy. Looked up from germline, CDR1 is SEHNR and CDR2 is FQNEAQ (reference sequence). V gave up 10 bases and J gave up 4 bases; unmatched junction bases: 7. This CDR3 has 13 residues. Data came from immunoSEQ multiplex PCR; TCRdb stores just in-frame clones and leaves some out. The sample contains some 14,000 clones, over 55% of which appear only once. The TCR was taken from a person between 40 and 80 years old with oral cavity squamous cell carcinoma. The rearrangement joins TRBV7-9 to TRBJ2-3; 8 positions match TRBD2. This sample comprised PBMCs, obtained after nivolumab (anti-PD-1) treatment. The CDR3 loop reads CAIERGSADTQYF. The DNA for the CDR3 is TGTGCCATCGAGCGGGGGAGTGCAGATACGCAGTATTTT.